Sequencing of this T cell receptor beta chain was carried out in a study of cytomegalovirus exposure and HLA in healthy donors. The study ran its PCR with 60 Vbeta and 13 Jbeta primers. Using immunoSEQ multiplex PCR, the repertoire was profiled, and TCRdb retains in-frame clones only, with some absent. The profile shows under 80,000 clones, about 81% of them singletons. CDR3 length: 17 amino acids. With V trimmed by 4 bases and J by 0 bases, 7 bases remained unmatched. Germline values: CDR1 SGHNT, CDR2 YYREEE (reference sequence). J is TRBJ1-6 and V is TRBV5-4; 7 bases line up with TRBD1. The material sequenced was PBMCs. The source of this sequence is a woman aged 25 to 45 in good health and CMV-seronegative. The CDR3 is CASSDDRASSYNSPLHF. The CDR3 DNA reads TGTGCCAGCAGCGACGACAGGGCGAGCTCCTATAATTCACCCCTCCACTTT.